Listed below are T cell receptor beta chains from one sample, sequenced in a study of blood T cell repertoires in COVID-19. Method: immunoSEQ multiplex PCR; TCRdb's copy keeps in-frame clones and lacks some. The sample contains about 110,000 clones, around 79% of which appear only once. The sequencing input was peripheral blood. The receptor set was obtained from a man between 65 and 85 years old with active or convalescent COVID-19. The conserved cysteine and the conserved F or W are not part of the CDR3 here. The order of the fields is V gene, clone size, CDR3 protein. A row's size may be missing; if present it is once, few, many or a size class.

TRBV21-1,once,ASSARGKGIYGYT
TRBV6-4,.,APGTGVSGGTNEKLF
TRBV19,few,ASSKNLGRASNQPQH
TRBV3-1/TRBV3-2,.,ASSPLFNYGYT
TRBV7-8,once,ASSLALGGSEAF
TRBV27,.,ASSFRGLAGYEQY
TRBV28,.,ASSLFYASGRVGRGKNIQY
TRBV20-1,few,SAADYEQY
TRBV6-5,.,ASAGSSEKLF
TRBV6-2/TRBV6-3,.,ASSYSGGGGYT
TRBV7-9,.,ASSFVTGIDTQY
TRBV4-1,.,ASSPSGFTSSYNSPLH
TRBV5-8,.,ASSADRTDTQY
TRBV20-1,.,SASGREMGKNIQY
TRBV5-5,.,ASTVTPPNTEAF
TRBV18,medium-sized,ASSLREQIGEQF
TRBV10-3,.,AISEYDENEQF
TRBV29-1,.,SVVASGGLESYNEQF
TRBV20-1,.,SAKSGGGYT
TRBV19,.,ASSTTGVTGNTIY